Listed below are T cell receptor beta chains from one sample, sequenced in a study of blood T cell repertoires in COVID-19. The table came from immunoSEQ multiplex PCR; TCRdb's copy has only in-frame clones and leaves some out. In the table there are some 75,000 clones, 75% to 90% of which are singletons. Material for sequencing was peripheral blood. The receptors originated from a man aged 60 to 75 with acute or convalescent COVID-19. Both conserved end residues are part of each CDR3. D genes are given only for firm matches. The size field is filled for only some rows; it gives once, few, many or a size class.

V gene: TRBV11-3; D gene: .; J gene: TRBJ2-2; clone size: .; CDR3 DNA: TGTGCCAGCAGCTCCGGTCCGGGGGGCAGAACCGGGGAGCTGTTTTTT; CDR3 protein: CASSSGPGGRTGELFF
V gene: TRBV5-1; D gene: .; J gene: TRBJ2-1; clone size: .; CDR3 DNA: TGCGCCAGCAGCTTTATTCAGGGTCAGACTGTGCAGTTCTTC; CDR3 protein: CASSFIQGQTVQFF
V gene: TRBV7-3; D gene: .; J gene: TRBJ1-5; clone size: .; CDR3 DNA: TGTGCCTCCTGCCCCTCAGCGACGGGGGGTGGGAATAGCAATCAGCCCCAGCATTTT; CDR3 protein: CASCPSATGGGNSNQPQHF
V gene: TRBV9; D gene: .; J gene: TRBJ2-3; clone size: few; CDR3 DNA: TGTGCCAGCAGCGTAGGCTACCCAGATACGCAGTATTTT; CDR3 protein: CASSVGYPDTQYF
V gene: TRBV7-2; D gene: .; J gene: TRBJ1-6; clone size: few; CDR3 DNA: TGTGCCAGCAGCCCACCGGGGACTCATTCACCCCTCCACTTT; CDR3 protein: CASSPPGTHSPLHF
V gene: TRBV5-1; D gene: .; J gene: TRBJ1-6; clone size: .; CDR3 DNA: TGCGCCAGCAGCTTGGGGGACGGGGGGGCCCTCCACTTT; CDR3 protein: CASSLGDGGALHF
V gene: TRBV7-3; D gene: TRBD2; J gene: TRBJ2-1; clone size: once; CDR3 DNA: TGTGCCAGCAGCTTAAGTTTTGGCGGGAGCTCCTACAATGAGCAGTTCTTC; CDR3 protein: CASSLSFGGSSYNEQFF
V gene: TRBV19; D gene: .; J gene: TRBJ2-2; clone size: .; CDR3 DNA: TGTGCCAGTAGAAGAGCCACCGGGGAGCTGTTTTTT; CDR3 protein: CASRRATGELFF
V gene: TRBV2; D gene: TRBD2; J gene: TRBJ2-2; clone size: .; CDR3 DNA: TGTGCCAGCAGTGAAGGCCTAGCGGGAGTTACCGGGGAGCTGTTTTTT; CDR3 protein: CASSEGLAGVTGELFF
V gene: TRBV29-1; D gene: .; J gene: TRBJ1-5; clone size: .; CDR3 DNA: TGCAGCGTTGAAAAGGGGAAGGCGGGCAATCAGCCCCAGCATTTT; CDR3 protein: CSVEKGKAGNQPQHF
V gene: TRBV7-9; D gene: TRBD1; J gene: TRBJ1-2; clone size: .; CDR3 DNA: TGTGCCAGCAGCCCGACAGGGAGTGGGGCAAGATATGGCTACACCTTC; CDR3 protein: CASSPTGSGARYGYTF
V gene: TRBV19; D gene: .; J gene: TRBJ1-5; clone size: .; CDR3 DNA: TGTGCCAGTAGTAGCATAGGAGAAACGTCTAAATCGCCCCAGCATTTT; CDR3 protein: CASSSIGETSKSPQHF
V gene: TRBV5-6; D gene: .; J gene: TRBJ2-2; clone size: .; CDR3 DNA: TGTGCCAGCAGCTTGATCGTGAGGAACACCGGGGAGCTGTTTTTT; CDR3 protein: CASSLIVRNTGELFF
V gene: TRBV7-9; D gene: TRBD1; J gene: TRBJ2-7; clone size: .; CDR3 DNA: TGTGCCAGCAGCCCATCGGACAGGGGGCGATACGAGCAGTACTTC; CDR3 protein: CASSPSDRGRYEQYF
V gene: TRBV7-3; D gene: TRBD1; J gene: TRBJ1-1; clone size: .; CDR3 DNA: TGTGCCAGCAGCCAACGGGACAGGAACACTGAAGCTTTCTTT; CDR3 protein: CASSQRDRNTEAFF
V gene: TRBV27; D gene: .; J gene: TRBJ1-2; clone size: .; CDR3 DNA: TGTGCCAGCAGCGAAGACAGGCTTTATGGCTACACCTTC; CDR3 protein: CASSEDRLYGYTF
V gene: TRBV30; D gene: .; J gene: TRBJ2-1; clone size: .; CDR3 DNA: TGTGCCTGGAGTGTTGGTACTACCTCCTACAATGAGCAGTTCTTC; CDR3 protein: CAWSVGTTSYNEQFF
V gene: TRBV24-1; D gene: .; J gene: TRBJ1-2; clone size: .; CDR3 DNA: TGTGCCGCGGGACGGACTAACTATGGCTACACCTTC; CDR3 protein: CAAGRTNYGYTF
V gene: TRBV24-1; D gene: .; J gene: TRBJ1-1; clone size: .; CDR3 DNA: TGTGCCACCAGGAGGGACACCTACACTGAAGCTTTCTTT; CDR3 protein: CATRRDTYTEAFF
V gene: TRBV19; D gene: .; J gene: TRBJ2-2; clone size: .; CDR3 DNA: TGTGCCAGTAGTATCTTAGGAGCGGCTAACACCGGGGAGCTGTTTTTT; CDR3 protein: CASSILGAANTGELFF
V gene: TRBV2; D gene: TRBD1; J gene: TRBJ2-5; clone size: .; CDR3 DNA: TGTGCCAGGAACCGGGACAGGGTCCAAGAGACCCAGTACTTC; CDR3 protein: CARNRDRVQETQYF
V gene: TRBV5-1; D gene: .; J gene: TRBJ2-2; clone size: .; CDR3 DNA: TGCGCCAGCAGCCTGGATTCTAACACCGGGGAGCTGTTTTTT; CDR3 protein: CASSLDSNTGELFF
V gene: TRBV6-6; D gene: .; J gene: TRBJ1-1; clone size: .; CDR3 DNA: TGTGCCAGCCAGGAGGACACTGAAGCTTTCTTT; CDR3 protein: CASQEDTEAFF
V gene: TRBV24-1; D gene: .; J gene: TRBJ1-3; clone size: few; CDR3 DNA: TGTGCCACCAGTGACGATGGACTGTCTGGAAACACCATATATTTT; CDR3 protein: CATSDDGLSGNTIYF
V gene: TRBV14; D gene: .; J gene: TRBJ1-2; clone size: .; CDR3 DNA: TGTGCCAGCAGCCAAGTGGCGGGGGGAGGCTACACCTTC; CDR3 protein: CASSQVAGGGYTF
V gene: TRBV11-3; D gene: TRBD2; J gene: TRBJ2-5; clone size: .; CDR3 DNA: TGTGCCAGCAGCTTGGCGGGGGGGGTCCAAGAGACCCAGTACTTC; CDR3 protein: CASSLAGGVQETQYF